This TCR beta chain stems from a study of T cell repertoires in cytomegalovirus infection. Looking at the study overall: An indication of both CMV infection and matching HLA type came from public TCR beta signatures. General study points: Cumulated frequencies of public TCR beta families served to identify carriers of CMV plus the relevant HLA. CMV-specific TCR beta clonotypes restricted by HLA-C were the ones dominating the ex vivo response.

TCRdb redid the calling of the reads with MiXCR, one entry per CDR3 protein. The sample lists roughly 140,000 distinct CDR3 sequences, roughly a quarter occurring once. V lost 2 bases and J 5 bases, leaving 17 bases between the germline ends. The CDR3 has 16 amino acids. Looked up from germline, CDR1 is LNHDA and CDR2 is SQIVND (reference sequence). A note on this clonotype: Its target is unknown.

The sequenced sample consisted of PBMCs. The chain has TRBV19 and TRBJ2-3; D ambiguous. The clonotype comes from a human donor in good health (CMV status not recorded). Some clones in this sample may be carry-over from other donors' samples. The CDR3 DNA reads as TGTGCCAGTAGTATAAGAACAGCCAAGTCCGGAGATACGCAGTATTTT. This codes for CASSIRTAKSGDTQYF.